A single count supports the clone carrying this T cell receptor (beta chain). This sample was taken from a study of blood T cell repertoires in COVID-19. Study details: Whether acute or convalescent, the COVID-19 samples came from the United States, Italy and Spain. PBMCs, B-cell-depleted T cells, or T cells provided the cDNA or gDNA that made up the material.

CDR3 length equals 17 residues. The ends lost 0 bases at V and 1 base at J; junction bases unmatched: 5. Per the germline V gene, CDR1 is SGHNT and CDR2 is YYREEE (reference sequence). Per the original data handling: Amplification of reference gene primers was used by the study to estimate nucleated cell counts. Here immunoSEQ multiplex PCR was the method, and the copy in TCRdb shows in-frame clones only, minus some. For V, J and clone size, that table is used; D and trimming come from the DNA. This sample yields roughly 38,000 clones, of which about 86% are seen a single time; 59% belongs to the top ten.

The sequenced sample consisted of peripheral blood. The V call is TRBV5-4, the J call TRBJ2-2; 8 bases map to TRBD2. This TCR came from a man in his 70s with acute or convalescent COVID-19. In DNA form, the CDR3 reads TGTGCCAGCAGCTTGGCCGGGCTAGCGGGGAACACCGGGGAGCTGTTTTTT. Protein product: CASSLAGLAGNTGELFF.